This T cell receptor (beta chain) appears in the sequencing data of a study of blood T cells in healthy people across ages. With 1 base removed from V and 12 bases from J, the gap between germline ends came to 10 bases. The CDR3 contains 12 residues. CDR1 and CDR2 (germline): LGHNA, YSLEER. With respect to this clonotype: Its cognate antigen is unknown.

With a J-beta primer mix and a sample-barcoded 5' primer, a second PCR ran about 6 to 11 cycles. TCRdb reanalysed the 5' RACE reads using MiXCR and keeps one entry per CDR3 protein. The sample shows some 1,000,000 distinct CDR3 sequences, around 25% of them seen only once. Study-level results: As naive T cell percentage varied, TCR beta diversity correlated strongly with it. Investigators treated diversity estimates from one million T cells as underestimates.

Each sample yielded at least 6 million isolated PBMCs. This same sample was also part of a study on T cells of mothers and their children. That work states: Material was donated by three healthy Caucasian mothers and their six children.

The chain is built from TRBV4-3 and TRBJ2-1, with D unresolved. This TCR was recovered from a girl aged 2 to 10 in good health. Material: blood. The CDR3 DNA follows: TGCGCCAGCAGCCAAGCCGGAGCTGTGCAGTTCTTC. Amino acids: CASSQAGAVQFF.